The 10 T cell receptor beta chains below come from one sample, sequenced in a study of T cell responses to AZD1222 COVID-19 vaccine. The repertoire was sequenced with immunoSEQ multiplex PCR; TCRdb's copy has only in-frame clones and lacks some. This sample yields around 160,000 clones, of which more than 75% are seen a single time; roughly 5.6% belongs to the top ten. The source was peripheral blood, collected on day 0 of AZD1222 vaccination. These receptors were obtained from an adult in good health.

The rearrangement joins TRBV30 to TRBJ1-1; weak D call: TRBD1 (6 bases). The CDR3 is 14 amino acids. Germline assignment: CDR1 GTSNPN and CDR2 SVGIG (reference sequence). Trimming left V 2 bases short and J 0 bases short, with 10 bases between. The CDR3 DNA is TGTGCCTGGAGTTTGGACAGACTGAACACTGAAGCTTTCTTT. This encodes CAWSLDRLNTEAFF.

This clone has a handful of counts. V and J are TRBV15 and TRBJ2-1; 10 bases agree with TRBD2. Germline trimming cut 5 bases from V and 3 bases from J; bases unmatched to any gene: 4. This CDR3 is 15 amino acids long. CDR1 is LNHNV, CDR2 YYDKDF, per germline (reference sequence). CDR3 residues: CATSRGLANYNEQFF. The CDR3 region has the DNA TGTGCCACCAGCCGGGGACTAGCGAACTACAATGAGCAGTTCTTC.

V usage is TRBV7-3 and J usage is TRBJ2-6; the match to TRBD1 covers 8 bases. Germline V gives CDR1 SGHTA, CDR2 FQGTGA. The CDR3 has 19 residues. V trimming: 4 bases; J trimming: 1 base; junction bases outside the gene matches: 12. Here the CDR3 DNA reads TGTGCCAGCAGCTACCTCCGGGACAGGAGACAATCTGGGGCCAACGTCCTGACTTTC. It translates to CASSYLRDRRQSGANVLTF. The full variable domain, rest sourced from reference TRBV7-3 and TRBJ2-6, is GAGVSQTPSNKVTEKGKYVELRCDPISGHTALYWYRQSLGQGPEFLIYFQGTGAADDSGLPNDRFFAVRPEGSVSTLKIQRTERGDSAVYLCASSYLRDRRQSGANVLTFGAGSRLTVL.

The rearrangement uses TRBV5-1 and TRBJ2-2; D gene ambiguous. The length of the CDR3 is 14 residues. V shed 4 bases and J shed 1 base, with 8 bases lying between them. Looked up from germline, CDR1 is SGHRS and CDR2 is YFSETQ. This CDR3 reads CASSRTGNTGELFF. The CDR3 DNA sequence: TGCGCCAGCAGCCGGACGGGGAACACCGGGGAGCTGTTTTTT.

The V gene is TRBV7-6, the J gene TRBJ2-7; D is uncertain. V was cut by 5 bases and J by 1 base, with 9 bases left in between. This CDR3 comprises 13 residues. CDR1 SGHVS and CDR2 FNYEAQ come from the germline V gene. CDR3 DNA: TGTGCCAGCAGCCCAGGTACTTCCTACGAGCAGTACTTC. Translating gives CASSPGTSYEQYF.

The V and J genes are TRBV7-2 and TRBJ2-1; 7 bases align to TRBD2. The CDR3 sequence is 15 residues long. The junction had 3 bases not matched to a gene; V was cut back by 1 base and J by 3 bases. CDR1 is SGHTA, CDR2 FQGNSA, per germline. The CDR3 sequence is CASSLGASGYNEQFF. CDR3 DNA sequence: TGTGCCAGCAGCTTAGGGGCTAGCGGCTACAATGAGCAGTTCTTC.

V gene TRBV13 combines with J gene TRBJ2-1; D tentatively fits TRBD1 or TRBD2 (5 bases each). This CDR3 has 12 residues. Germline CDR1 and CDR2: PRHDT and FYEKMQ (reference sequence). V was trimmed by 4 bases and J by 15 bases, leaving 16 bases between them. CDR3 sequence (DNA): TGTGCCAGCAGCTCGGCGGGCAGGGCTGGGTTCTTC. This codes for CASSSAGRAGFF.

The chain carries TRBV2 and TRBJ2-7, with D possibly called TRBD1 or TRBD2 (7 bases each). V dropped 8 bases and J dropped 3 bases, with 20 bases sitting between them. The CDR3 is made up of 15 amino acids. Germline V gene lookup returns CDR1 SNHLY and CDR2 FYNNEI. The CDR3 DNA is TGTGCCAGCCGGCAAGGGGGCGGCGGGAGCTACGAGCAGTACTTC. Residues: CASRQGGGGSYEQYF. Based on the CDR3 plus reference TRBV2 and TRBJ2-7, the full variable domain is EPEVTQTPSHQVTQMGQEVILRCVPISNHLYFYWYRQILGQKVEFLVSFYNNEISEKSEIFDDQFSVERPDGSNFTLKIRSTKLEDSAMYFCASRQGGGGSYEQYFGPGTRLTVT.

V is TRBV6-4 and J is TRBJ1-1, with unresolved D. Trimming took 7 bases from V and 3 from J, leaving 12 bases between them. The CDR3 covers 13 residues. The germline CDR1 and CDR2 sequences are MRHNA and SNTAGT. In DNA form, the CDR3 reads TGTGCCAGCAAGAGCAGGCTGGACACTGAAGCTTTCTTT. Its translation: CASKSRLDTEAFF.

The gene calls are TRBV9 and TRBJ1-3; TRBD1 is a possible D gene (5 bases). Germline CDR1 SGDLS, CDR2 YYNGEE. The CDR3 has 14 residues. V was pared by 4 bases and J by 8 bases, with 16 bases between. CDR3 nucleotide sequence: TGTGCCAGCAGCACCCAGGGTGTGGAATACACCATATATTTT. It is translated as CASSTQGVEYTIYF.